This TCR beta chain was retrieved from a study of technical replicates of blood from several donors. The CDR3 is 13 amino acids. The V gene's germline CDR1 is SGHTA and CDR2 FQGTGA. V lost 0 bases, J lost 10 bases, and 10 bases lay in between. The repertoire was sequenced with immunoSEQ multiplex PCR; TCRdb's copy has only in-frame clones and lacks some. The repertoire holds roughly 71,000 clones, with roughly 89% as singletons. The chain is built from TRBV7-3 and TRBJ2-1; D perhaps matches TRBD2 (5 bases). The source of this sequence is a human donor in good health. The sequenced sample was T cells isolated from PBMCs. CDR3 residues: CASSLTLGGEQFF. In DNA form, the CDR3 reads TGTGCCAGCAGCTTAACACTAGGTGGGGAGCAGTTCTTC.